Shown below are 22 T cell receptor beta chains from a single sample sequenced in a study of Ad26.COV2.S vaccination and SARS-CoV-2 variants (dated by TCRdb to 2020 to 2023). The treatment or condition tag for this specimen amounts to: roughly 19 received Ad26.COV2.S at low or high dose, single or two shots; a few received placebo; per-sample allocation not given. Repertoires of vaccine and placebo recipients were sequenced from samples taken on day 63 after the first injection. Libraries were made using the immunoSEQ multiplex PCR assay. This is the immuneACCESS table as TCRdb keeps it, with only in-frame sequences that have V and J called. A part of the clones is gone; compared with another copy, unresolved V genes explain less than half, and the rest is unexplained. Counted in this sample were roughly 350,000 clones; 80% to 90% of them appeared once. Around 3.7% of the sample comes from the top ten.

The specimen was peripheral blood, collected in a trial of Ad26.COV2.S vaccine versus placebo. These receptors all stem from a person aged 18-60 years who received the Ad26.COV2.S COVID-19 vaccine or a placebo.

The chain joins TRBV2 to TRBJ2-5; D is ambiguous. CDR1 and CDR2 (germline): SNHLY, FYNNEI. The CDR3 is 15 residues long. The V end lost 4 bases, the J end lost 1 base, and 13 bases lay between the germline ends. The CDR3 coding sequence is TGTGCCAGCAGTGGGGTCCCAGGCAGCCAAGAGACCCAGTACTTC. Translating it yields CASSGVPGSQETQYF.

V gene TRBV7-9 combines with J gene TRBJ1-3; D is undetermined. Germline V gives CDR1 SEHNR, CDR2 FQNEAQ (reference sequence). This CDR3 spans 16 amino acids. Trimming took off 3 bases at V and 0 bases at J, with 12 bases between the two ends. The CDR3 nucleotides are TGTGCCAGCAGCTTTTTAGTGGGGAGCTCTGGAAACACCATATATTTT. This translates into CASSFLVGSSGNTIYF. Full variable domain (remainder filled in from reference TRBV7-9 and TRBJ1-3): DTGVSQNPRHKITKRGQNVTFRCDPISEHNRLYWYRQTLGQGPEFLTYFQNEAQLEKSRLLSDRFSAERPKGSFSTLEIQRTEQGDSAMYLCASSFLVGSSGNTIYFGEGSWLTVV.

This rearrangement joins TRBV18 to TRBJ2-5, with 7 nucleotides matching TRBD2. Germline V gene data show CDR1 as KGHSH and CDR2 as LQKENI. Trimming at V came to 6 bases and at J to 5 bases, leaving 6 bases not matched to a gene. The CDR3 is 13 residues long. For the CDR3, the DNA is TGTGCCAGCTCGCTGGGAGGGCGGGAGACCCAGTACTTC. Protein: CASSLGGRETQYF.

The chain is built from TRBV14 and TRBJ2-3, with D maybe TRBD2 (5 bases). The CDR3 is 17 residues long. The germline V and J ends were trimmed by 4 bases and 2 bases, with 19 bases remaining between them. The germline gives CDR1 SGHDN, CDR2 FVKESK. Here the CDR3 reads CASSPPRRASHTDTQYF. CDR3 nucleotides: TGTGCCAGCAGCCCCCCCCGGCGAGCTAGCCACACAGATACGCAGTATTTT.

This rearrangement joins TRBV29-1 to TRBJ1-5, with TRBD1 matching over 7 bases. J lost 8 bases, V lost 6 bases, and 10 bases had no gene match. CDR3 length equals 13 residues. Looked up from germline, CDR1 is SQVTM and CDR2 is ANQGSEA. The CDR3 DNA reads as TGCAGCGTACATACAGGGGTCGGAGAGCCCCAGCATTTT. Amino acids: CSVHTGVGEPQHF.

The chain has TRBV2 and TRBJ2-7; 8 positions match TRBD1. CDR1 SNHLY and CDR2 FYNNEI come from the germline V gene. Germline trimming cut 4 bases from V and 3 bases from J; bases unmatched to any gene: 2. The CDR3 loop spans 13 amino acids. The CDR3 DNA reads TGTGCCAGCAGTGTAGGACAGGGCTACGAGCAGTACTTC. It yields the protein CASSVGQGYEQYF.

This chain connects TRBV9 to TRBJ1-2; D is ambiguous. Germline CDR1 is SGDLS and CDR2 is YYNGEE. The CDR3 covers 15 residues. Trimming took off 4 bases at V and 7 bases at J, with 20 bases between the two ends. CDR3 sequence reads: CASSPYATEGFGYTF. In DNA form, the CDR3 reads TGTGCCAGCAGCCCTTACGCTACGGAGGGATTTGGCTACACCTTC.

V is TRBV6-5 and J is TRBJ1-2, with unresolved D. Germline V gene data show CDR1 as MNHEY and CDR2 as SVGAGI. The CDR3 length is 11 residues. V shed 8 bases and J shed 4 bases, with 8 bases lying between them. This CDR3 reads CASGEGYGYTF. In DNA, the CDR3 is TGTGCCAGCGGGGAGGGCTATGGCTACACCTTC.

The rearrangement joins TRBV3-1 (or the pseudogene TRBV3-2) to TRBJ1-2; 9 bases match TRBD1. The V segment lost 4 bases and the J segment 3 bases; nucleotides outside the gene matches: 3. The CDR3 extends over 14 amino acids. The germline V gene encodes CDR1 LGHDT and CDR2 YNNKEL (reference sequence). The CDR3 reads CASSLQGADYGYTF. The CDR3 bases are TGTGCCAGCAGCCTACAGGGGGCTGACTATGGCTACACCTTC.

Turning to this clone: This sample also contains other DNA sequences that code for the same CDR3. The chain joins TRBV6-1 to TRBJ2-7, with TRBD2 matching 10 bases. Trimming took 2 bases from V and 0 from J; bases not matched to a gene: 1. The CDR3 is 15 residues long. In germline, CDR1 is MNHNS, CDR2 SASEGT. CDR3 in amino acids: CASSERTSGSYEQYF. The CDR3 nucleotides are TGTGCCAGCAGTGAACGGACTAGCGGCTCCTACGAGCAGTACTTC.

The CDR3: CASSPTGEGGEPQHF. The CDR3 bases are TGTGCCAGCAGTCCGACAGGGGAAGGGGGGGAGCCCCAGCATTTT. The chain couples TRBV28 to TRBJ1-5; 8 nucleotides agree with TRBD1. This CDR3 is 15 amino acids long. Germline V gene sequence: CDR1 MDHEN, CDR2 SYDVKM. With V trimmed by 5 bases and J by 8 bases, 11 bases remained unmatched.

This clone occurred once. This rearrangement joins TRBV12-5 to TRBJ1-2; D perhaps matches TRBD1 (5 bases). CDR1 is LGHNT and CDR2 is FRNRAP in the germline V gene. The CDR3 is 18 residues long. Trimming removed 0 bases from V and 0 bases from J, with 17 bases in between. In nucleotides, the CDR3 is TGTGCTAGTGGTTTGGTGGCCGGAACAGGCGGGTCTAACTATGGCTACACCTTC. Protein product: CASGLVAGTGGSNYGYTF.

The chain has TRBV7-3 and TRBJ2-3; a possible D gene is TRBD2 (6 bases). Germline values: CDR1 SGHTA, CDR2 FQGTGA. V lost 5 bases and J lost 1, with 19 bases in between. The CDR3 totals 17 residues. CDR3 coding DNA: TGTGCCAGCAGCCCACCTCCTAGCGTACAGGGCACAGATACGCAGTATTTT. Translating it yields CASSPPPSVQGTDTQYF.

The rearrangement uses TRBV19 and TRBJ2-3, with D perhaps TRBD2 (5 bases). There are 18 residues in the CDR3. Trimming cost V 3 bases and J 0 bases, with 19 bases left between them. Per germline, CDR1 LNHDA and CDR2 SQIVND (reference sequence). Here the CDR3 DNA reads TGTGCCAGTAGTATCACACATCGCAGGAGGACTAGCACAGATACGCAGTATTTT. Translated: CASSITHRRRTSTDTQYF.

CDR3 nucleotide sequence: TGTGCCAGCAGCCCGAACAGACAGTGGCGTAGCGAAAAACTGTTTTTT. Translated: CASSPNRQWRSEKLFF. V and J are TRBV7-6 and TRBJ1-4; D might be TRBD1 (5 bases). Germline assignment: CDR1 SGHVS and CDR2 FNYEAQ. Trimming left V 5 bases short and J 8 bases short, with 21 bases between. The CDR3 sequence is 16 residues long.

This sequence joins TRBV12-3 or TRBV12-4 and TRBJ1-5; D is possibly TRBD1 (6 bases). V lost 4 bases and J 7 bases, leaving 11 bases between the germline ends. This CDR3 has 13 residues. CDR3 sequence: CASSSNQGQPQHF. Written as DNA, the CDR3 is TGTGCCAGCAGTTCTAATCAGGGGCAGCCCCAGCATTTT.

The chain joins TRBV2 to TRBJ2-5; D not resolved. Deletions cut 7 bases from V and 4 bases from J, with 7 bases between. The CDR3 consists of 11 residues. Germline V gene lookup returns CDR1 SNHLY and CDR2 FYNNEI. CDR3 in amino acids: CASNMGETQYF. CDR3 coding DNA: TGTGCCAGCAACATGGGAGAGACCCAGTACTTC.

The V and J genes are TRBV5-1 and TRBJ1-1, with D possibly being TRBD1 (6 bases). Germline loops: CDR1 SGHRS, CDR2 YFSETQ. The CDR3 is made up of 14 amino acids. V was clipped by 2 bases and J by 4 bases, with 12 bases between them. Here the CDR3 reads CASSLGGQGTEAFF. CDR3 DNA sequence: TGCGCCAGCAGCTTAGGGGGGCAGGGCACTGAAGCTTTCTTT.

V is TRBV29-1 and J is TRBJ2-1, with unresolved D. This CDR3 is 16 amino acids long. Germline lookup yields CDR1 SQVTM and CDR2 ANQGSEA. Between the trimmed V and J ends, which lost 0 bases and 9 bases, there was a span of 21 bases. The DNA of the CDR3 is TGCAGCGTTGAAGATGGCTCAGTGGCTGTGGTCGGTGAGCAGTTCTTC. Translated, it gives CSVEDGSVAVVGEQFF.

Notes on this clone: One end of the junction is discordant with germline, which a read error may explain. J is TRBJ1-3 and V is TRBV7-7; possible D gene TRBD1, 6 bases. The CDR3 runs to 17 residues. CDR1 SSHAT and CDR2 FNYEAQ come from the germline V gene (reference sequence). CDR3 coding DNA: TGTGCTAGCAGCTTAGGAACAGGGCCCAGCTCTGGAAACACCATATATTTT. Its protein is CASSLGTGPSSGNTIYF.

The rearrangement links TRBV11-2 to TRBJ1-1; 8 bases line up with TRBD1. The CDR3 is 13 residues long. From germline, CDR1 is SGHAT and CDR2 FQNNGV. V lost 4 bases, J lost 5 bases, and 3 bases stayed unmatched. This CDR3 is CASSSRQGTEAFF. CDR3 nucleotides: TGTGCCAGCAGCTCCAGACAGGGGACTGAAGCTTTCTTT. Full variable domain (outside the CDR3, taken from reference TRBV11-2 and TRBJ1-1): EAGVAQSPRYKIIEKRQSVAFWCNPISGHATLYWYQQILGQGPKLLIQFQNNGVVDDSQLPKDRFSAERLKGVDSTLKIQPAKLEDSAVYLCASSSRQGTEAFFGQGTRLTVV.

The chain employs TRBV18 and TRBJ1-6, with 7 bases lining up with TRBD1. The CDR3 loop spans 17 amino acids. J was trimmed by 3 bases and V by 5 bases; bases with no gene match: 10. The germline V gene encodes CDR1 KGHSH and CDR2 LQKENI. The CDR3 DNA reads TGTGCCAGCTCATCGACAGGGACCTTCATCTATAATTCACCCCTCCACTTT. Encoded protein: CASSSTGTFIYNSPLHF.